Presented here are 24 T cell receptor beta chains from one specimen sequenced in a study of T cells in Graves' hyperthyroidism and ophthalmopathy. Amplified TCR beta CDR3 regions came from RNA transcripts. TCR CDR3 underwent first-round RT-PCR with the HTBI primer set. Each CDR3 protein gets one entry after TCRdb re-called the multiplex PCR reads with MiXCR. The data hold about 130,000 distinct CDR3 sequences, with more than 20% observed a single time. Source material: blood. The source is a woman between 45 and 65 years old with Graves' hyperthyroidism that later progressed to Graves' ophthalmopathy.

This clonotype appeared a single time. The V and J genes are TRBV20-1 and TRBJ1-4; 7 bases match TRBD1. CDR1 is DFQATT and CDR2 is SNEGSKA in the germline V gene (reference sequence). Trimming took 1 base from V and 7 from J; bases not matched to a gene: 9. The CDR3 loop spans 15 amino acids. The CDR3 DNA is TGCAGTGCTAGAGCCCGACAGGGCTGGGGTGAAAAACTGTTTTTT. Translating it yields CSARARQGWGEKLFF.

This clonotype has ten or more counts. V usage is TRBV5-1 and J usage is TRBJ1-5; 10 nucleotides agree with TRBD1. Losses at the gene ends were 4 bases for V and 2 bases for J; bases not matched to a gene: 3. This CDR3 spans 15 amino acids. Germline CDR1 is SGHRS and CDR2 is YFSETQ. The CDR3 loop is CASSPGTGGNQPQHF. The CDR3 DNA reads TGCGCCAGCAGCCCCGGGACAGGGGGCAATCAGCCCCAGCATTTT.

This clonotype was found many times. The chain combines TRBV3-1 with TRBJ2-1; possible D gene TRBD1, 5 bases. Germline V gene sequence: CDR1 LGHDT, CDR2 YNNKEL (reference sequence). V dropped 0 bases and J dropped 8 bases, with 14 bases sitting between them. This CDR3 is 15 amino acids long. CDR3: CASSQEVSGYHEQFF. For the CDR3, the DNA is TGTGCCAGCAGCCAAGAAGTGTCAGGGTATCATGAGCAGTTCTTC.

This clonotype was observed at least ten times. The CDR3 protein is CASWTGGFYGYTF. Here the CDR3 DNA reads TGTGCCAGCTGGACAGGGGGTTTCTATGGCTACACCTTC. The V call is TRBV27, the J call TRBJ1-2, with 10 nucleotides matching TRBD1. The length of the CDR3 is 13 residues. V trimming: 8 bases; J trimming: 4 bases; junction bases outside the gene matches: 4. The V gene's germline CDR1 is MNHEY and CDR2 SMNVEV (reference sequence).

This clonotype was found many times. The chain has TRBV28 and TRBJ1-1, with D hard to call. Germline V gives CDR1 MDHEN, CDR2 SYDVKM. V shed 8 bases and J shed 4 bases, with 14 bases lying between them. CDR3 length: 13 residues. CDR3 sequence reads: CASSRAGPTEAFF. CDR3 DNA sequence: TGTGCCAGCTCCCGAGCGGGCCCCACTGAAGCTTTCTTT.

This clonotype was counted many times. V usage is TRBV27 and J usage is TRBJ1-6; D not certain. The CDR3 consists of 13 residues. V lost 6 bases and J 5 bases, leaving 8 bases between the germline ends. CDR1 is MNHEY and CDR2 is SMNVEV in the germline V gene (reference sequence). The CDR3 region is CASRRSNNSPLHF. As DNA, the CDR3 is TGTGCCAGCAGGAGGAGCAATAATTCACCCCTCCACTTT.

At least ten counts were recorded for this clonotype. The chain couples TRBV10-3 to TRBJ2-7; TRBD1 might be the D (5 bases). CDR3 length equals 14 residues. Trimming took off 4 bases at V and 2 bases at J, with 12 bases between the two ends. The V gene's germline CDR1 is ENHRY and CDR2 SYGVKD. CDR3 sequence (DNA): TGTGCCATCAGTGGTAGACAGAGTCCCTACGAGCAGTACTTC. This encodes CAISGRQSPYEQYF.

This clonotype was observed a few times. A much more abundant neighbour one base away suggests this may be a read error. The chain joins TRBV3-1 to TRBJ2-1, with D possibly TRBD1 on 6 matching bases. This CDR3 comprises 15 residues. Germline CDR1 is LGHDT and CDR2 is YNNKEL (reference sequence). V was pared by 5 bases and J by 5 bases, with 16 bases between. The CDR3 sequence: CASSWMAGVHNEQFF. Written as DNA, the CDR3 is TGTGCCAGCAGCTGGATGGCAGGGGTCCACAATGAGCAGTTCTTC.

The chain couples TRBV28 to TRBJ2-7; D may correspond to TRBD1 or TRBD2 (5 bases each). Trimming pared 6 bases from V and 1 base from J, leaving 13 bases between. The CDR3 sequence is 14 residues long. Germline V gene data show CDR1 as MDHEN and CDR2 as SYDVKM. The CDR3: CASSARDGSYEQYF. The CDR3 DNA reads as TGTGCCAGCAGCGCTAGGGACGGATCCTACGAGCAGTACTTC.

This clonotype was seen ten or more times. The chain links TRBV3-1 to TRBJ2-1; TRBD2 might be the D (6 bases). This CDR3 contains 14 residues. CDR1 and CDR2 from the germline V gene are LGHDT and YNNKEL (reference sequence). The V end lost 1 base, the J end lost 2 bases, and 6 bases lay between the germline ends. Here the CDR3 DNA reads TGTGCCAGCAGCCAAGGGAGGGCCTACAATGAGCAGTTCTTC. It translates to CASSQGRAYNEQFF.

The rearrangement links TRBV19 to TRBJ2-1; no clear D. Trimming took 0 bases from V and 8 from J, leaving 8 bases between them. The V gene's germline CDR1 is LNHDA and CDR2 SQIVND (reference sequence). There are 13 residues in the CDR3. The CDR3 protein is CASSIDQRDEQFF. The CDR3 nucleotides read TGTGCCAGTAGTATAGATCAAAGGGATGAGCAGTTCTTC.

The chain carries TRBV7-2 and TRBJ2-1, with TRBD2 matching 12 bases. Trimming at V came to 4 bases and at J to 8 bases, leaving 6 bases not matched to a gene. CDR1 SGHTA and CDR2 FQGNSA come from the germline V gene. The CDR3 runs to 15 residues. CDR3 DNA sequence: TGTGCCAGCAGCTCGCCGGGGACTAGCGGGTATGAGCAGTTCTTC. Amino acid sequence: CASSSPGTSGYEQFF.

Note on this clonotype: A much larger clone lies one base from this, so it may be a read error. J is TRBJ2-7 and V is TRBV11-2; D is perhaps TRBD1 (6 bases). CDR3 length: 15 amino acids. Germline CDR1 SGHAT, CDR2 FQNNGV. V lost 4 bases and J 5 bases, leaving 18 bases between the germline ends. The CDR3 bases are TGTGCCAGCAGCTCCGTTGACAGGACCCTCCACGAGCAGTACTTC. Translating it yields CASSSVDRTLHEQYF.

The CDR3 DNA sequence: TGTGCCAGCAGTTCCCCGTATTCCGGCTACACCTTC. The encoded protein is CASSSPYSGYTF. The V call is TRBV28, the J call TRBJ1-2; D call uncertain. Germline CDR1 is MDHEN and CDR2 is SYDVKM. V dropped 4 bases and J dropped 8 bases, with 11 bases sitting between them. The CDR3 is made up of 12 amino acids.

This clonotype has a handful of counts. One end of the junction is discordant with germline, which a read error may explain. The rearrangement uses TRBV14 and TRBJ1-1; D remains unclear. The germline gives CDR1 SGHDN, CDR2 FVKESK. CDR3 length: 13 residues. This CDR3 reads CASARTLNTEALF. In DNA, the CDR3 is TGTGCCAGCGCCAGGACGCTGAACACTGAAGCTCTCTTT.

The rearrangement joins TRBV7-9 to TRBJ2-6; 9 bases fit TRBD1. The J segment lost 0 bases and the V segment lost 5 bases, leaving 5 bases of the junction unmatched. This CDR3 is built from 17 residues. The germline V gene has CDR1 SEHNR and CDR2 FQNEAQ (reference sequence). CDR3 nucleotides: TGTGCCAGCAGCCCACCGGGACAGGGCTCTGGGGCCAACGTCCTGACTTTC. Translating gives CASSPPGQGSGANVLTF.

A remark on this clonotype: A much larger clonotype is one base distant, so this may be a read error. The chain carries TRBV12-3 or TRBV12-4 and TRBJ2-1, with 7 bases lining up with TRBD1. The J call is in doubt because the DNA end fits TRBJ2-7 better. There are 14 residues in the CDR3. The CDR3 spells CASRGDSSYNEQYF. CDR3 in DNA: TGTGCCAGCAGGGGGGACAGCTCCTACAATGAGCAGTACTTC.

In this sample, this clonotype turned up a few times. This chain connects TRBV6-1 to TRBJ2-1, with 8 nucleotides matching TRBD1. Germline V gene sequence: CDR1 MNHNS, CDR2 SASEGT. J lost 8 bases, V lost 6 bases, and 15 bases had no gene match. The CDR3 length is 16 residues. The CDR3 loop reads CASSPFGQGFRDEQFF. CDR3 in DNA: TGTGCCAGCAGCCCCTTCGGACAGGGCTTTAGGGATGAGCAGTTCTTC.

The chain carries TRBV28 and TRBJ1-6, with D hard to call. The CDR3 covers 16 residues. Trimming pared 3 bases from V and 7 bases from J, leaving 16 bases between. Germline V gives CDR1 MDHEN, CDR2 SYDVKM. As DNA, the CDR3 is TGTGCCAGCAGTTTGAGTCCCAGCTTTCACAATTCACCCCTCCACTTT. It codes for CASSLSPSFHNSPLHF.

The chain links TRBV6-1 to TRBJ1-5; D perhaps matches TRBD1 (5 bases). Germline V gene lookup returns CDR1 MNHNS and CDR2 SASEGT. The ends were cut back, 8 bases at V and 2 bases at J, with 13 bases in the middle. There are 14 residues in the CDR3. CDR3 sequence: CASRGGIGNQPQHF. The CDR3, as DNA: TGTGCCAGCCGCGGGGGGATTGGCAATCAGCCCCAGCATTTT.

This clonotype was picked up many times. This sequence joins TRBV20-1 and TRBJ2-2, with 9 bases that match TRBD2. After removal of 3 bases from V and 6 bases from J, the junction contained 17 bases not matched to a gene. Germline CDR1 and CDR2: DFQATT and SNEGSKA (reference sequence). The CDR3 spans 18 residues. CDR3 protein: CSASRGRASGTIPGELFF. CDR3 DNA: TGCAGTGCTAGCAGGGGGAGGGCTAGCGGGACCATCCCCGGGGAGCTGTTTTTT.

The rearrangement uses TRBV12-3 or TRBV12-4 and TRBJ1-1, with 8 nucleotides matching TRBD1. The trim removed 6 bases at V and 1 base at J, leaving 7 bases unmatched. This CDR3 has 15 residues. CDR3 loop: CASRSRTGRNTEAFF. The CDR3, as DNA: TGTGCCAGCAGATCACGGACAGGGCGGAACACTGAAGCTTTCTTT.

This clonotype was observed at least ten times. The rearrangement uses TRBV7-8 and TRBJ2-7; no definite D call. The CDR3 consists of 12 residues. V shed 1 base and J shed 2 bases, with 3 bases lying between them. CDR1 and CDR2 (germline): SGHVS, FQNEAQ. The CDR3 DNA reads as TGTGCCAGCAGCTTAGAGCCCTACGAGCAGTACTTC. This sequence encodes CASSLEPYEQYF.

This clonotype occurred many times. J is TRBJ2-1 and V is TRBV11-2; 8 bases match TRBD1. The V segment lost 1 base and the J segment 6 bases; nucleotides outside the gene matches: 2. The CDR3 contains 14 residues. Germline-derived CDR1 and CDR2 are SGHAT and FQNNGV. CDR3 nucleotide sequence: TGTGCCAGCAGCTTAGGGACAGGGATCAATGAGCAGTTCTTC. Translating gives CASSLGTGINEQFF.